This T cell receptor beta chain derives from a study of T cell changes during pregnancy in multiple sclerosis. The CDR3 is 14 amino acids. The V and J ends lost 3 bases and 2 bases respectively, with 12 bases between them. Per the germline V gene, CDR1 is SGDLS and CDR2 is YYNGEE. Repertoires were generated with immunoSEQ multiplex PCR, while TCRdb's copy carries only in-frame clones and drops some. The sample has tens of thousands of clones, around 90% seen once. The TCR originated in a female donor with multiple sclerosis, enrolled in a pregnancy study. J is TRBJ2-7 and V is TRBV9; D is perhaps TRBD2 (6 bases). Sample: CD8+ T cells from peripheral blood mononuclear cells, taken before pregnancy. CDR3 residues: CASSGIGGAYEQYF. The CDR3 DNA reads TGTGCCAGCAGCGGAATCGGGGGAGCCTACGAGCAGTACTTC.